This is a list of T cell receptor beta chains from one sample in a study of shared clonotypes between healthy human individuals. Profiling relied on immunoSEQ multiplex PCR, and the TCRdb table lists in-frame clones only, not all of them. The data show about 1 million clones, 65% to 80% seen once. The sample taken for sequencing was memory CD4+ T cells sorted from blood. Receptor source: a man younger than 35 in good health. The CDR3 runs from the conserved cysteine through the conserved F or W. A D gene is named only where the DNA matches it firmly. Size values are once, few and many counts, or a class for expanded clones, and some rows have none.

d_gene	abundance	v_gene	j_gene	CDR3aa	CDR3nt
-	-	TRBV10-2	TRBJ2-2	CASSVLRGYTNTGELFF	TGCGCCAGCAGTGTCCTAAGGGGGTACACGAACACCGGGGAGCTGTTTTTT
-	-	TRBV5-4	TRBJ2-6	CASSPRGGAGANVLTF	TGTGCCAGCAGTCCCAGAGGGGGGGCTGGGGCCAACGTCCTGACTTTC
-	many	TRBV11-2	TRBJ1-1	CASRLDQGITEAFF	TGTGCCAGCAGGCTAGACCAGGGAATCACTGAAGCTTTCTTT
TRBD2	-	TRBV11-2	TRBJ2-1	CASSLGLAGAANNNEQFF	TGTGCCAGCAGCTTGGGACTAGCGGGAGCCGCTAACAACAATGAGCAGTTCTTC
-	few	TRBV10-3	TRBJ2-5	CAISETGQETQYF	TGTGCCATCAGTGAAACAGGCCAAGAGACCCAGTACTTC
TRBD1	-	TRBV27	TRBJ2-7	CAGPGTGTYEQYF	TGTGCCGGACCCGGGACAGGGACCTACGAGCAGTACTTC
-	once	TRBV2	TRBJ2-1	CASRGHVEQFF	TGTGCCAGCAGAGGTCACGTGGAGCAGTTCTTC
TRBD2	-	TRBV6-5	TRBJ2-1	CASSKSGSFYNEQFF	TGTGCCAGCAGTAAGAGCGGGAGTTTCTACAATGAGCAGTTCTTC
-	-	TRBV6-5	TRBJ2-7	CASSTPGVEQYF	TGTGCCAGCAGCACCCCGGGTGTCGAGCAGTACTTC
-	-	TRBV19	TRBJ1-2	CASSIPRTLYGYTF	TGTGCCAGTAGTATACCGCGGACTCTCTATGGCTACACCTTC
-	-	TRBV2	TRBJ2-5	CASMTPPVGETQYF	TGTGCCAGCATGACCCCTCCGGTAGGGGAGACCCAGTACTTC
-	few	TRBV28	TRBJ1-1	CASSPTRVTNTEAFF	TGTGCCAGCAGTCCAACAAGGGTGACGAACACTGAAGCTTTCTTT
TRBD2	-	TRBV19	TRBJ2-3	CASSPSASGRGTDTQYF	TGTGCCAGTAGTCCCTCCGCTAGCGGGAGGGGAACAGATACGCAGTATTTT
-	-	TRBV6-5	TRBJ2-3	CASSFFTSTDTQYF	TGTGCCAGCAGTTTTTTTACTAGCACAGATACGCAGTATTTT
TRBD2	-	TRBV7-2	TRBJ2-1	CASSFGGGSSYNEQFF	TGTGCCAGCAGCTTTGGGGGGGGAAGCTCCTACAATGAGCAGTTCTTC
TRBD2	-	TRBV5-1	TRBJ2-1	CASSLPLAGEANEQFF	TGCGCCAGCAGCCTCCCTCTAGCGGGAGAAGCCAATGAGCAGTTCTTC
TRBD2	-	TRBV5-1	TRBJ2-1	CASSPGGLNFYNEQFF	TGCGCCAGCAGCCCGGGGGGACTCAACTTCTACAATGAGCAGTTCTTC
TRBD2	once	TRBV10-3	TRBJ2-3	CAISERLADTDTQYF	TGTGCCATCAGTGAGAGGCTAGCGGACACAGATACGCAGTATTTT
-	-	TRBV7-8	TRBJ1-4	CASSPAGRVDEKLFF	TGTGCCAGCAGCCCAGCGGGGAGGGTGGACGAAAAACTGTTTTTT
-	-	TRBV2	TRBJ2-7	CASSEEVVTSYEQYF	TGTGCCAGCAGTGAGGAGGTCGTAACCTCCTACGAGCAGTACTTC
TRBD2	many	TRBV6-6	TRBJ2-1	CASSPRTSGRPNEQFF	TGTGCCAGCAGCCCCAGGACTAGCGGCCGACCCAATGAGCAGTTCTTC
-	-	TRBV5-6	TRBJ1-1	CASSWRGMDTEAFF	TGTGCCAGCAGCTGGCGGGGCATGGACACTGAAGCTTTCTTT
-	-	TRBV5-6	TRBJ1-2	CASSFQAYGYTF	TGTGCCAGCAGCTTCCAAGCGTATGGCTACACCTTC
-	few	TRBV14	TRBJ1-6	CASSPIRAYNSPLHF	TGTGCCAGCAGCCCCATACGGGCCTATAATTCACCCCTCCACTTT
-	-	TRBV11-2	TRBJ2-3	CASSLSSKVDTQYF	TGTGCCAGCAGCCTCTCTAGCAAGGTAGATACGCAGTATTTT
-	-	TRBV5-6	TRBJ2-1	CASSRLDFNEQFF	TGTGCCAGCAGCCGACTAGATTTCAATGAGCAGTTCTTC
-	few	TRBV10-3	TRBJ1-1	CAIRGSGTEAFF	TGTGCCATCAGGGGCAGTGGAACTGAAGCTTTCTTT
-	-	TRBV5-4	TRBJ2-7	CASSLITKPPWEQYF	TGTGCCAGCAGCTTGATAACTAAGCCCCCTTGGGAGCAGTACTTC
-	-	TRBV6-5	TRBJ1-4	CASSSYGVNEKLFF	TGTGCCAGCAGTTCGTACGGCGTTAATGAAAAACTGTTTTTT
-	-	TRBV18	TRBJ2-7	CASSPDGSSYEQYF	TGTGCCAGCTCACCGGACGGGAGCTCCTACGAGCAGTACTTC
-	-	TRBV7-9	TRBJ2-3	CASSLSAGREDTQYF	TGTGCCAGCAGCTTATCGGCAGGGCGGGAAGATACGCAGTATTTT
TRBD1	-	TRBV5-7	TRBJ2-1	CASSRDRGGEQFF	TGTGCCAGCAGCCGAGACAGGGGCGGTGAGCAGTTCTTC
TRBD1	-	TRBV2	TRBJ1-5	CASSEWGQGNQPQHF	TGTGCCAGCAGTGAGTGGGGACAGGGGAATCAGCCCCAGCATTTT
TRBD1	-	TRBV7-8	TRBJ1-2	CASSADRAYGYTF	TGTGCCAGCAGCGCCGACAGGGCCTATGGCTACACCTTC
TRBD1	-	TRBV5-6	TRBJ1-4	CASSSAGTGGNEKLFF	TGTGCCAGCAGCTCAGCCGGTACAGGGGGAAATGAAAAACTGTTTTTT
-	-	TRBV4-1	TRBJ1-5	CASSLGTMVSNQPQHF	TGCGCCAGCAGCCTGGGGACTATGGTTAGCAATCAGCCCCAGCATTTT
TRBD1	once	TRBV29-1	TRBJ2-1	CSVEDRESYNEQFF	TGCAGCGTTGAGGACAGGGAATCCTACAATGAGCAGTTCTTC
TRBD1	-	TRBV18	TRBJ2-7	CASSSNRGYEQYF	TGTGCCAGCTCGTCGAACAGGGGGTACGAGCAGTACTTC
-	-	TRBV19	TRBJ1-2	CASSGRGGDGYTF	TGTGCCAGTAGTGGGAGGGGCGGAGATGGCTACACCTTC
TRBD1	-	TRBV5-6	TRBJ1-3	CASSWDSPSGNTIYF	TGTGCCAGCAGCTGGGACAGTCCCTCTGGAAACACCATATATTTT
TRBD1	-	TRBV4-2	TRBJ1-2	CASSQDFGTGLNYGYTF	TGTGCCAGCAGCCAAGATTTTGGGACAGGCCTCAACTATGGCTACACCTTC